The sequence of this T cell receptor (beta chain) was determined in a study of blood T cell repertoires in COVID-19. This clone appeared once. This table comes from immunoSEQ multiplex PCR, and its TCRdb copy is limited to in-frame clones, with some not included. The sample has approximately 350,000 clones, around nine tenths seen once. The CDR3 is made up of 14 amino acids. Germline CDR1 MNHNS, CDR2 SASEGT. V was pared by 1 base and J by 7 bases, with 7 bases of the junction left unmatched. This chain uses TRBV6-1 with TRBJ2-7; 7 positions match TRBD1. The clonotype originates from a woman aged 70 to 79 with COVID-19, enrolled during active disease. Sequencing was carried out using peripheral blood. The CDR3 loop is CASSEGGVRGEQYF. CDR3 nucleotides: TGTGCCAGCAGTGAAGGGGGAGTCAGGGGGGAGCAGTACTTC.